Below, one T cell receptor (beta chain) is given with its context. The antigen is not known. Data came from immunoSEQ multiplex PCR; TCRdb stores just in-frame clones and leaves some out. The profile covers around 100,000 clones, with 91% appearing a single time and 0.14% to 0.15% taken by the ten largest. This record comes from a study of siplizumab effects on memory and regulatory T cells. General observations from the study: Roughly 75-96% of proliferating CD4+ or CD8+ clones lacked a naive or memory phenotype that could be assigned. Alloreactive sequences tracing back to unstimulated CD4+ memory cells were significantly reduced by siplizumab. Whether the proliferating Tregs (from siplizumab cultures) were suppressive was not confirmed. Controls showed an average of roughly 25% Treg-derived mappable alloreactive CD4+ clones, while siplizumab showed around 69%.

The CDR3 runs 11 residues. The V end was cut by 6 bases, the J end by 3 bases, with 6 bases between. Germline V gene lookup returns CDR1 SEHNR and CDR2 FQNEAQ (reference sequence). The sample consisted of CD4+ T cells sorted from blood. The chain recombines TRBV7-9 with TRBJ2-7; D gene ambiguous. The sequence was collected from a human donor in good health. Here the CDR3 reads CASSSIYEQYF. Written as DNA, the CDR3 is TGTGCCAGCAGTTCCATCTACGAGCAGTACTTC.